Listed here is a single TCR beta chain. The data originate from a study of T cell changes during pregnancy in multiple sclerosis. Sequencing was performed with immunoSEQ multiplex PCR; in TCRdb, only in-frame clones are kept and a portion is missing. The sample lists under 50,000 clones; about nine tenths were seen once. CDR3 length: 16 amino acids. V dropped 1 base and J dropped 2; count of bases not matched to a gene: 5. Germline V gene lookup returns CDR1 SEHNR and CDR2 FQNEAQ (reference sequence). Sample: CD4+ T cells from peripheral blood mononuclear cells, taken in the first trimester of pregnancy. The source is a female donor with multiple sclerosis, enrolled in a pregnancy study. The rearrangement joins TRBV7-9 to TRBJ2-1; 7 nucleotides align to TRBD2. CDR3 bases: TGTGCCAGCAGCTTAGACCTAGCGGCGGCCTACAATGAGCAGTTCTTC. Its translation is CASSLDLAAAYNEQFF.